A selection of T cell receptor beta chains follows, all from one sample in a study of T cells in localized non-small cell lung cancer. The method was immunoSEQ multiplex PCR; TCRdb's version includes in-frame clones alone and lacks a portion of them. The sample carries 100,000 or so clones, approximately 91% recorded once. Specimen: PBMCs, collected before any cancer treatment. The origin of the receptors is a woman between 35 and 70 years old with stage II squamous cell lung carcinoma. CDR3s include the opening cysteine and the closing phenylalanine or tryptophan. The order of the fields is CDR3 protein, CDR3 DNA, J gene, V gene, clone size, D gene. The D gene is left open where the match is weak. Expanded clones are given a class, and other clones once, few, many or no size at all.

CASRDGGVNYGYTF TGTGCCAGCCGGGATGGAGGGGTTAACTATGGCTACACCTTC TRBJ1-2 TRBV9 NA NA
CASSEGENRETQYF TGTGCCAGCAGTGAAGGGGAAAACCGGGAGACCCAGTACTTC TRBJ2-5 TRBV6-1 NA NA
CASSGQGAGNTIYF TGCGCCAGCAGCGGACAGGGTGCTGGAAACACCATATATTTT TRBJ1-3 TRBV5-1 NA TRBD1
CATSRAWTSEQYF TGTGCCACCAGCAGAGCCTGGACCTCCGAGCAGTACTTC TRBJ2-7 TRBV15 NA NA
CASRRPGLNTGELFF TGTGCCAGCAGGAGACCGGGACTGAACACCGGGGAGCTGTTTTTT TRBJ2-2 TRBV5-8 NA NA
CASSDGGGSQETQYF TGTGCCAGCAGTGATGGGGGAGGGAGCCAAGAGACCCAGTACTTC TRBJ2-5 TRBV2 NA TRBD2
CASSLGGRVRTEAFF TGCGCCAGCAGCTTGGGAGGGAGGGTTCGGACTGAAGCTTTCTTT TRBJ1-1 TRBV5-1 NA NA
CASSFSFIYGYTF TGTGCCAGCAGTTTCTCTTTCATATATGGCTACACCTTC TRBJ1-2 TRBV28 NA NA
CASSLDPGRDTDTQYF TGTGCCAGCAGCTTAGATCCCGGGAGAGACACAGATACGCAGTATTTT TRBJ2-3 TRBV11-1 NA NA
CASSLIGVTDTQYF TGCGCCAGCAGCTTGATCGGAGTTACAGATACGCAGTATTTT TRBJ2-3 TRBV5-1 NA NA
CASSEAAGEFQPQHF TGTGCCAGCAGTGAAGCGGCAGGGGAGTTTCAGCCCCAGCATTTT TRBJ1-5 TRBV6-1 NA NA
CASSLRQGVGYGYTF TGTGCCAGCAGCTTGAGGCAGGGTGTCGGCTATGGCTACACCTTC TRBJ1-2 TRBV5-5 NA NA
CSVTSVGTDTQYF TGCAGCGTGACCTCAGTGGGCACAGATACGCAGTATTTT TRBJ2-3 TRBV29-1 NA NA
CASSFESRATNEKLFF TGTGCCAGCAGCTTTGAAAGCCGCGCCACTAATGAAAAACTGTTTTTT TRBJ1-4 TRBV5-5 NA NA
CASSPLPSGLGRETQYF TGCGCCAGCAGCCCTCTGCCTAGCGGGCTGGGGCGAGAGACCCAGTACTTC TRBJ2-5 TRBV5-1 NA TRBD2
CASSLEGRSNSPLHF TGTGCCAGCAGCTTAGAGGGAAGGAGTAATTCACCCCTCCACTTT TRBJ1-6 TRBV7-2 once NA
CASSPGQGNTEAFF TGTGCCAGCTCACCGGGACAGGGGAACACTGAAGCTTTCTTT TRBJ1-1 TRBV18 NA TRBD1
CAWSYRGARNTEAFF TGTGCCTGGAGTTATAGGGGGGCGCGGAACACTGAAGCTTTCTTT TRBJ1-1 TRBV30 NA NA
CASSQDPGSYGYTF TGCGCCAGCAGCCAAGATCCGGGGAGCTATGGCTACACCTTC TRBJ1-2 TRBV4-1 NA NA
CATGGSGNTIYF TGTGCCACGGGAGGATCCGGAAACACCATATATTTT TRBJ1-3 TRBV28 once NA
CSVDRGAGYGYTF TGCAGCGTTGATAGGGGCGCGGGCTATGGCTACACCTTC TRBJ1-2 TRBV29-1 NA NA
CASSSIGGTNEQYF TGCGCCAGCAGCTCGATTGGTGGGACTAACGAGCAGTACTTC TRBJ2-7 TRBV5-1 NA TRBD2
CASRQGDGEADTQYF TGTGCCAGCAGGCAAGGGGACGGGGAGGCAGATACGCAGTATTTT TRBJ2-3 TRBV6-1 NA NA
CASSEYGSYTF TGTGCCAGCAGTGAATACGGGAGCTACACCTTC TRBJ1-2 TRBV6-1 NA NA
CASSEPGLGSYEQYF TGCGCCAGCAGTGAGCCGGGACTGGGCTCCTACGAGCAGTACTTC TRBJ2-7 TRBV10-2 NA NA